This T cell receptor (beta chain) came from a study of neoadjuvant nivolumab and ipilimumab in lung cancer (TCRdb year 2020). In terms of the full investigation: Nivolumab was given at 3 mg/kg intravenously on days 1, 15 and 29, and the combination arm added ipilimumab 1 mg/kg on day 1 only. The study compared TCR repertoires in pretherapy (baseline) peripheral blood with TCR repertoires in tumors resected at surgery after neoadjuvant immune checkpoint blockade. The trial treated approximately 46 patients with operable NSCLC: approximately 23 were randomized to nivolumab monotherapy and some 21 to nivolumab plus ipilimumab. The primary endpoint of the trial was the rate of major pathologic response (MPR) in the intention-to-treat population of each study arm. Matched pretherapy and resected tumor pairs were analyzed for seven patients: four treated with nivolumab and three with nivolumab plus ipilimumab.

Libraries were built with the immunoSEQ multiplex PCR assay. The paper's data handling went like this. Repertoires were summarized in terms of richness and clonality, and significantly expanded and contracted clones between pre- and post-therapy samples were identified. In TCRdb, the immuneACCESS table is reduced to in-frame sequences with V and J assigned. These tables do not hold every clone; where another copy was compared, an unresolved V gene accounts for under half, and the others remain unexplained. The V and J calls and the clone size are those of that table, but D and trimming were determined from the DNA. The sample has 9,500 to 10,000 clones on record, approximately 85% of them singletons. In total, the top ten clones hold about 3.3% of the sample. The time point tag for this specimen amounts to: pretherapy, before neoadjuvant immune checkpoint inhibitors. Samples came from the phase 2 randomized NEOSTAR trial, which tested neoadjuvant nivolumab or nivolumab plus ipilimumab followed by surgery in operable NSCLC.

CDR1 and CDR2, looked up from the germline V gene, are MDHEN and SYDVKM. The CDR3, cysteine through phenylalanine, is 12 amino acids long. Only the CDR3 region is kept as DNA, spanning 36 bases read in frame from base 1. V is pared back by 6 bases and J by 6 bases, with 12 bases lying between the germline termini. For this clone: Its antigen specificity is not known. The sample holds no much larger clone one base away, and base qualities are not on file.

Study-wide conclusions, independent of this receptor: Greater TCR richness and clonality were observed in resected tumors than in tumor-adjacent uninvolved lung, and increases were observed in more dual-therapy-treated tumors. Pretherapy blood TCR richness correlated positively with richness in tumors resected after neoadjuvant therapy (Spearman R of about 0.81). A small number of samples underwent TCR sequencing. From pretherapy to surgery, tumor T-cell richness and clonality increased in three of three dual-therapy tumors but in only two of four nivolumab-treated tumors. No significant correlation was found between TCR clonality and pathologic tumor regression, and only one major-pathologic-response sample was available for the clonality analysis.

Here the chain combines TRBV28 and TRBJ2-7, with the D gene not confidently named. This clonotype was sampled from an adult with non-small cell lung cancer. Sequenced here: peripheral blood, sampled before neoadjuvant nivolumab, alone or with ipilimumab. The CDR3 reads as follows: CASSIDKGEQYF. The sequence in DNA is TGTGCCAGCAGCATAGATAAGGGCGAGCAGTACTTC. Reference TRBV28 and TRBJ2-7 proteins supply the regions before and after the CDR3; the full variable domain is: DVKVTQSSRYLVKRTGEKVFLECVQDMDHENMFWYRQDPGLGLRLIYFSYDVKMKEKGDIPEGYSVSREKKERFSLILESASTNQTSMYLCASSIDKGEQYFGPGTRLTVT.